This TCR beta chain was captured by sequencing in a study of CD8 T cells in ankylosing spondylitis. Study-wide findings and caveats: Relatively rare in peripheral blood, disease-linked clones were also CD8+. Matched synovial fluid from ankylosing spondylitis patients was reported to be enriched for disease-linked clones. Typical of ankylosing spondylitis blood, it appeared, was a TCR beta motif of fewer than ten highly homologous variants. In reactive arthritis synovial fluid and blood, some motif variants had been reported before.

Preparation of TCR beta libraries was done by quantitative 5'-RACE with molecular barcodes. TCRdb analysed the 5' RACE reads with MiXCR anew, one entry per CDR3 protein. The sample has hundreds of thousands of distinct CDR3 sequences; around 11% are singletons. For this clonotype: Its cognate antigen is unknown.

This TCR was recovered from a male donor with ankylosing spondylitis. Sequencing used blood, either unsorted or a sorted T cell fraction (not recorded which).

The CDR3 DNA is TGTGCCACCAGTAGGCAGGGACTTACCTACACCTTC. Protein sequence: CATSRQGLTYTF. The chain carries TRBV24-1 and TRBJ1-2; possibly TRBD1 for D (5 bases). Germline CDR1 KGHDR, CDR2 SFDVKD. The V end was cut by 6 bases, the J end by 10 bases, with 14 bases between. The length of the CDR3 is 12 residues.